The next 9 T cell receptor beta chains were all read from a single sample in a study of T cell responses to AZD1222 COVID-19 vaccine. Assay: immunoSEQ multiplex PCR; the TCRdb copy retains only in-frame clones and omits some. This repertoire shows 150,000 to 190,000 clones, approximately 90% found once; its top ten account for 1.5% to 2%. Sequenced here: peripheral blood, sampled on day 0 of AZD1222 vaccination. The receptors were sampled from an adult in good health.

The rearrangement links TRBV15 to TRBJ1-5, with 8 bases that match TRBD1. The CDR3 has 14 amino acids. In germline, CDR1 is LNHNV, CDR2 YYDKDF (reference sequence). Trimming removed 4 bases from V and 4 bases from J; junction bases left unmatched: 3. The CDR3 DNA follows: TGTGCCACCAGCACAGGGGGCGAAAATCAGCCCCAGCATTTT. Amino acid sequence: CATSTGGENQPQHF.

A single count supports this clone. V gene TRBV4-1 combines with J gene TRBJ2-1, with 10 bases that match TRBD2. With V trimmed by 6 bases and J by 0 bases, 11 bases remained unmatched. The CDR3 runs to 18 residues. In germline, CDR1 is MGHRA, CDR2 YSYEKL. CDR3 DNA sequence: TGCGCCAGCAGTCAGACTAGCGGGCCTTTAAGCTCCTACAATGAGCAGTTCTTC. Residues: CASSQTSGPLSSYNEQFF.

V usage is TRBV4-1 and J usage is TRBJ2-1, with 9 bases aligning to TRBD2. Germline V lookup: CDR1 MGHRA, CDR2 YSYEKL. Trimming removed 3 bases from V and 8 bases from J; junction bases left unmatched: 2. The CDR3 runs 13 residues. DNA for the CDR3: TGCGCCAGCAGCCATTTAGCGGGGGATGAGCAGTTCTTC. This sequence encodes CASSHLAGDEQFF.

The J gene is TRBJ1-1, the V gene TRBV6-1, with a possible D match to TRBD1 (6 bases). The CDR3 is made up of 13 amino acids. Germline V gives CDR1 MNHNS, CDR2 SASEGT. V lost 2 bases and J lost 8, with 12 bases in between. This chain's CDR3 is CASSERLQGEAFF. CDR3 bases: TGTGCCAGCAGTGAACGGTTACAGGGAGAAGCTTTCTTT.

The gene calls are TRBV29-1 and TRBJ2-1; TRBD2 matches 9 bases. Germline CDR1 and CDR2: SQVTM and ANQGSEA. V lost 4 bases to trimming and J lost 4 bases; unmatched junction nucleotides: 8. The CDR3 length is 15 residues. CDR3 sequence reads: CSVVWREGLYNEQFF. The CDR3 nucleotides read TGCAGCGTTGTGTGGCGGGAGGGCCTTTACAATGAGCAGTTCTTC.

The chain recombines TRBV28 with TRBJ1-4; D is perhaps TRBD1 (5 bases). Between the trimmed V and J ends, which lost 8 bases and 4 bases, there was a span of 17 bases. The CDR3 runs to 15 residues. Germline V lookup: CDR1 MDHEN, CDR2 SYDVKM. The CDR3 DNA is TGTGCCAGCCGGACGGGGCAGTCTGGTAATGAAAAACTGTTTTTT. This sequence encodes CASRTGQSGNEKLFF.

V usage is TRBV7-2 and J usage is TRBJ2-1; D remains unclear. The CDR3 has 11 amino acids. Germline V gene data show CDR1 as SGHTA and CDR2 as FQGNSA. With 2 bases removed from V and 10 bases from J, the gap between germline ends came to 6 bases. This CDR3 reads CASSLSLEQFF. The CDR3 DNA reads TGTGCCAGCAGCTTAAGTTTGGAGCAGTTCTTC.

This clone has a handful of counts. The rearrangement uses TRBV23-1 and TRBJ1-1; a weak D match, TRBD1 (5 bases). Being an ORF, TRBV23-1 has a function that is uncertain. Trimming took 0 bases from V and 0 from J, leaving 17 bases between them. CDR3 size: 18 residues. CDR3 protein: CASSQSSFREELNTEAFF. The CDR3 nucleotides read TGCGCCAGCAGTCAATCGAGCTTCAGGGAGGAGTTGAACACTGAAGCTTTCTTT.

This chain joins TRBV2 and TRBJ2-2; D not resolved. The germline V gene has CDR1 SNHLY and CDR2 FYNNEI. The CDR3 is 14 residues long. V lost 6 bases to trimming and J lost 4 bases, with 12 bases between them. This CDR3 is CASRELGVTGELFF. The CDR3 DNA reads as TGTGCCAGCAGAGAGTTGGGCGTCACCGGGGAGCTGTTTTTT.